What follows describes a single TCR beta chain. What it recognizes is unknown. This entry belongs to a study of cytomegalovirus exposure and HLA in healthy donors. General observations from the study: In a later analysis, around 18,000 TCR beta sequences were associated with HLA alleles at 0.05 false discovery rate.

The CDR3 sequence is 18 residues long. Trimming at V came to 3 bases and at J to 4 bases, leaving 13 bases not matched to a gene. Germline-derived CDR1 and CDR2 are LNHDA and SQIVND (reference sequence). Researchers ran the PCR with 60 Vbeta and 13 Jbeta primers. The assay was immunoSEQ multiplex PCR, and TCRdb's table has in-frame clones only and misses some. In the table there are around 160,000 clones, about 80% of which are singletons. The source is a woman in her thirties or forties in good health and CMV-seronegative. Sequences were obtained from PBMCs. This chain links TRBV19 with TRBJ2-1; 9 nucleotides agree with TRBD2. In DNA form, the CDR3 reads TGTGCCAGTAGTATCCGCGGGAGGGCCGGGGGTTTATACAATGAGCAGTTCTTC. Encoded protein: CASSIRGRAGGLYNEQFF.